This T cell receptor beta chain was found in a study of shared clonotypes between healthy human individuals. About the study: CD4 naive and memory got three plates each, CD8 naive two, CD8 memory one.

The CDR3 totals 14 residues. Libraries were prepared by immunoSEQ multiplex PCR; TCRdb keeps only in-frame clonotypes and omits some of them. Counted here are 2 million to 3 million clones, around nine tenths occurring once; the ten biggest clones make up 0.11% to 0.15%. The clonotype comes from a man between 18 and 35 years old in good health. The rearrangement uses TRBV21-1 and TRBJ1-6; the tabulated D call, TRBD1, remains unverified against the DNA. TRBV21-1 is termed a pseudogene. Sequencing was performed on naive CD4+ T cells sorted from blood. The subset is: CD45RA+ positively selected. The CDR3 loop reads CASSKTPYNSPLHF. For the CDR3, the DNA is TGTGCCAGCAGCAAAACACCTTATAATTCACCCCTCCACTTT.